A single sample gave rise to the 27 T cell receptor beta chains below, sequenced in a study of T cells after yellow fever vaccination. TCRdb re-derived calls from the 5' RACE reads in MiXCR, one entry per CDR3 protein. The sample lists 42,000 or so distinct CDR3 sequences, roughly 7.1% occurring once. The sample here was CD8+ T cells not binding an NS4B(214-222) dextramer, sorted from PBMCs, taken 45 days after the yellow fever booster vaccination. The receptors were sampled from a man aged 25-40 years who received the YFV17D yellow fever vaccine.

In this sample, this clonotype turned up many times. The chain links TRBV29-1 to TRBJ2-3, with D possibly matching TRBD1 (5 bases). This CDR3 contains 13 residues. Between the trimmed V and J ends, which lost 6 bases and 2 bases, there was a span of 12 bases. In germline, CDR1 is SQVTM, CDR2 ANQGSEA. The DNA for the CDR3 is TGCAGCGTGGATACAGGCCCCACAGATACGCAGTATTTT. As protein: CSVDTGPTDTQYF.

This clonotype was seen repeatedly, ten times or more. The chain has TRBV5-1 and TRBJ2-7; the D gene is possibly TRBD2 (6 bases). Trimming cost V 0 bases and J 1 base, with 11 bases left between them. In germline, CDR1 is SGHRS, CDR2 YFSETQ. This CDR3 has 15 amino acids. The CDR3 is CASSLDLGGSYEQYF. CDR3 DNA: TGCGCCAGCAGCTTGGATCTCGGGGGTTCCTACGAGCAGTACTTC.

This clonotype was observed at least ten times. V usage is TRBV19 and J usage is TRBJ2-7, with D hard to call. The V end lost 3 bases, the J end lost 0 bases, and 9 bases lay between the germline ends. The CDR3 is 14 amino acids. Germline assignment: CDR1 LNHDA and CDR2 SQIVND (reference sequence). CDR3 loop: CASSMGSHSYEQYF. The CDR3 region has the DNA TGTGCCAGTAGTATGGGATCGCACTCCTACGAGCAGTACTTC. Looking up the rest from reference TRBV19 and TRBJ2-7 gives the full variable domain: DGGITQSPKYLFRKEGQNVTLSCEQNLNHDAMYWYRQDPGQGLRLIYYSQIVNDFQKGDIAEGYSVSREKKESFPLTVTSAQKNPTAFYLCASSMGSHSYEQYFGPGTRLTVT.

This clonotype was counted many times. V and J are TRBV5-1 and TRBJ2-7; D is ambiguous. CDR1 and CDR2 from the germline V gene are SGHRS and YFSETQ. V was trimmed by 0 bases and J by 3 bases, leaving 19 bases between them. The CDR3 length is 17 residues. The CDR3 DNA is TGCGCCAGCAGCTTGGAGTGGGCGGCTAGTGGGGACTACGAGCAGTACTTC. Translated, it gives CASSLEWAASGDYEQYF.

In this sample, this clonotype turned up many times. CDR3 amino acids: CASSSLAGGNEQFF. The CDR3 DNA sequence: TGTGCCAGCAGTTCCCTAGCGGGGGGCAATGAGCAGTTCTTC. The V gene is TRBV6-2 or TRBV6-3, the J gene TRBJ2-1; 11 bases fit TRBD2. The CDR3 is 14 residues long. Germline V gene sequence: CDR1 MNHEY, CDR2 SVGEGT. Trimming at V came to 4 bases and at J to 6 bases, leaving 2 bases not matched to a gene.

The gene calls are TRBV6-5 and TRBJ1-5; D perhaps matches TRBD1 (5 bases). Trimming stripped 6 bases from V and 2 bases from J, with 11 bases between. Germline V gives CDR1 MNHEY, CDR2 SVGAGI. The CDR3 covers 14 residues. As DNA, the CDR3 is TGTGCCAGCAGGGGGGGGGAGGGCAATCAGCCCCAGCATTTT. Its protein product is CASRGGEGNQPQHF.

This clonotype was seen repeatedly, ten times or more. The V gene is TRBV5-1, the J gene TRBJ1-1, with 9 bases lining up with TRBD1. Germline V gene sequence: CDR1 SGHRS, CDR2 YFSETQ. Trimming took 5 bases from V and 1 from J; bases not matched to a gene: 6. This CDR3 comprises 15 residues. The CDR3 DNA sequence: TGCGCCAGCAGGCTTGGGACAGGGCAGAACACTGAAGCTTTCTTT. Its protein product is CASRLGTGQNTEAFF.

CDR3 coding DNA: TGTGCCAGCGGGCTGAGCTCCTACAATGAGCAGTTCTTC. Amino acids: CASGLSSYNEQFF. The chain has TRBV3-1 and TRBJ2-1, with D unclear. Trimming took off 8 bases at V and 0 bases at J, with 8 bases between the two ends. There are 13 residues in the CDR3. Germline V gene data show CDR1 as LGHDT and CDR2 as YNNKEL (reference sequence).

This clonotype occurred many times. The V call is TRBV27, the J call TRBJ2-2; the D is unclear. V was clipped by 0 bases and J by 2 bases, with 13 bases between them. Germline values: CDR1 MNHEY, CDR2 SMNVEV (reference sequence). This CDR3 is 17 amino acids long. The DNA for the CDR3 is TGTGCCAGCAGTTTATCGTATATCAGTGCAAACACCGGGGAGCTGTTTTTT. Protein product: CASSLSYISANTGELFF.

Many counts were recorded for this clonotype. The chain has TRBV7-2 and TRBJ2-3; tentative D call: TRBD1 (6 bases). Trimming stripped 5 bases from V and 2 bases from J, with 14 bases between. The germline CDR1 and CDR2 sequences are SGHTA and FQGNSA. The CDR3 runs to 15 residues. The CDR3 here is CASSPRTVTTDTQYF. CDR3 coding DNA: TGTGCCAGCAGCCCGCGGACAGTTACCACAGATACGCAGTATTTT.

At least ten counts were recorded for this clonotype. The chain uses TRBV27 and TRBJ2-7, with D uncertain. V was pared by 7 bases and J by 7 bases, with 14 bases between. The CDR3 has 12 amino acids. Germline CDR1 MNHEY, CDR2 SMNVEV (reference sequence). The CDR3 here is CASITPVGEQYF. CDR3 bases: TGTGCCAGCATCACCCCGGTCGGGGAGCAGTACTTC.

In its sample, this clonotype was seen many times. The chain joins TRBV6-2 or TRBV6-3 to TRBJ2-2, with D perhaps TRBD1 or TRBD2 (6 bases each). The germline CDR1 and CDR2 sequences are MNHEY and SVGEGT. CDR3 length: 18 residues. Trimming took off 3 bases at V and 4 bases at J, with 21 bases between the two ends. The CDR3 sequence is CASSYYGSPGHLTGELFF. In DNA form, the CDR3 reads TGTGCCAGCAGTTATTACGGGAGCCCGGGACACCTCACCGGGGAGCTGTTTTTT.

This chain uses TRBV4-2 with TRBJ2-2; 11 bases align to TRBD2. The germline V gene encodes CDR1 LGHNA and CDR2 YNFKEQ. The CDR3 extends over 15 amino acids. With 3 bases clipped from V and 6 bases from J, the junction kept 3 bases outside the gene matches. CDR3 coding DNA: TGTGCCAGCAGCCACCTTAGCGGGAGGGCCGGGGAGCTGTTTTTT. Its translation is CASSHLSGRAGELFF.

The sample holds many counts of this clonotype. V and J are TRBV4-3 and TRBJ2-1, with a possible D match to TRBD2 (5 bases). Trimming pared 1 base from V and 8 bases from J, leaving 18 bases between. Germline values: CDR1 LGHNA, CDR2 YSLEER. CDR3 length equals 16 residues. This CDR3 reads CASSQGLRTREYEQFF. The CDR3 coding sequence is TGCGCCAGCAGCCAAGGTTTGCGAACTAGAGAATATGAGCAGTTCTTC.

This clonotype was recorded many times. The chain links TRBV7-8 to TRBJ2-5, with D unresolved. The CDR3 totals 14 residues. Per the germline V gene, CDR1 is SGHVS and CDR2 is FQNEAQ. V was clipped by 0 bases and J by 5 bases, with 10 bases between them. The CDR3 DNA reads TGTGCCAGCAGCTTAGCGGAGAGTTGGGAGACCCAGTACTTC. The encoded protein is CASSLAESWETQYF.

The table lists this clonotype with a few counts. The chain links TRBV5-1 to TRBJ1-2, with D tentatively TRBD1 (5 bases). Trimming took off 3 bases at V and 2 bases at J, with 11 bases between the two ends. The germline gives CDR1 SGHRS, CDR2 YFSETQ. The CDR3 extends over 14 amino acids. The CDR3 DNA sequence: TGCGCCAGCAGCTCCCAGGGACCGAACTATGGCTACACCTTC. It specifies CASSSQGPNYGYTF.

This clonotype was observed a handful of times. This chain links TRBV5-1 with TRBJ2-3, with D possibly being TRBD2 (6 bases). The CDR3 extends over 15 amino acids. The germline CDR1 and CDR2 sequences are SGHRS and YFSETQ. V was pared by 3 bases and J by 1 base, with 12 bases between. CDR3 sequence reads: CASSSTPGGTDTQYF. CDR3 bases: TGCGCCAGCAGCTCTACTCCGGGGGGCACAGATACGCAGTATTTT.

This clonotype has more than one count but fewer than ten. The chain employs TRBV7-8 and TRBJ2-1; tentative D call: TRBD1 (5 bases). The V gene's germline CDR1 is SGHVS and CDR2 FQNEAQ. Trimming stripped 2 bases from V and 9 bases from J, with 5 bases between. The CDR3 sequence is 11 residues long. This CDR3 is CASSLQGEQFF. The CDR3 nucleotides read TGTGCCAGCAGCTTACAGGGTGAGCAGTTCTTC.

DNA for the CDR3: TGCGCCAGCAGTGAGTTGACAACTAACTATGGCTACACCTTC. Translating it yields CASSELTTNYGYTF. V is TRBV10-2 and J is TRBJ1-2; unclear D gene. Germline loops: CDR1 WSHSY, CDR2 SAAADI. This CDR3 is 14 amino acids long. V lost 1 base to trimming and J lost 0 bases, with 6 bases between them.

This clonotype was found many times. This rearrangement joins TRBV20-1 to TRBJ1-2; no clear D gene. The CDR3 totals 12 residues. V was cut by 0 bases and J by 7 bases, with 9 bases left in between. The germline V gene has CDR1 DFQATT and CDR2 SNEGSKA (reference sequence). In DNA, the CDR3 is TGCAGTGCTAGAGAAATGTCTCCTGGCTACACCTTC. It encodes CSAREMSPGYTF.

This clonotype came up many times. V gene TRBV10-3 combines with J gene TRBJ2-7; D might be TRBD2 (6 bases). CDR3 length equals 14 residues. V was cut by 3 bases and J by 5 bases, with 14 bases left in between. Germline assignment: CDR1 ENHRY and CDR2 SYGVKD. The CDR3 DNA reads as TGTGCCATCAGTGATCCCAGGGAGGTCAACGAGCAGTACTTC. Protein: CAISDPREVNEQYF.

This clonotype was counted many times. The chain joins TRBV15 to TRBJ1-1; D is unresolved. Trimming cost V 0 bases and J 5 bases, with 4 bases left between them. This CDR3 contains 12 residues. From germline, CDR1 is LNHNV and CDR2 YYDKDF (reference sequence). The DNA of the CDR3 is TGTGCCACCAGCAGAGAGTTGACTGAAGCTTTCTTT. This translates into CATSRELTEAFF.

This clonotype was counted a few times. This sequence joins TRBV20-1 and TRBJ2-2; 7 bases line up with TRBD2. The length of the CDR3 is 17 residues. The V segment lost 1 base and the J segment 8 bases; nucleotides outside the gene matches: 16. Germline CDR1 reads DFQATT; CDR2 reads SNEGSKA (reference sequence). The CDR3 DNA sequence: TGCAGTGCTAGAGGCCCCCGGGTGGCGGGAGATCGTGGGGAGCTGTTTTTT. Translating it yields CSARGPRVAGDRGELFF.

There are many counts of this clonotype. J is TRBJ2-7 and V is TRBV20-1; TRBD2 might be the D (5 bases). CDR3 size: 15 residues. V dropped 1 base and J dropped 4 bases, with 17 bases sitting between them. Germline loops: CDR1 DFQATT, CDR2 SNEGSKA (reference sequence). CDR3: CSARASAQDYYEQYF. CDR3 nucleotides: TGCAGTGCTAGAGCCAGCGCCCAAGACTATTACGAGCAGTACTTC.

This clonotype has ten or more counts. V gene TRBV5-1 combines with J gene TRBJ2-1; a weak D match, TRBD1 (5 bases). The CDR3 extends over 13 amino acids. V lost 2 bases and J 8 bases, leaving 11 bases between the germline ends. The germline V gene encodes CDR1 SGHRS and CDR2 YFSETQ. The CDR3 loop is CASSFPGFDEQFF. The CDR3 DNA follows: TGCGCCAGCAGCTTCCCAGGGTTTGATGAGCAGTTCTTC.

Ten or more counts support this clonotype. The chain couples TRBV25-1 to TRBJ1-1; D perhaps matches TRBD1 (5 bases). Germline CDR1 is MGHDK and CDR2 is SYGVNS. The V end lost 7 bases, the J end lost 0 bases, and 15 bases lay between the germline ends. This CDR3 comprises 15 residues. CDR3 sequence reads: CASTQYGGMNTEAFF. The CDR3, as DNA: TGTGCCAGCACCCAATATGGGGGGATGAACACTGAAGCTTTCTTT.

This clonotype was recorded at least ten times. The genes are TRBV11-2 and TRBJ2-2; tentatively, D is TRBD2 (5 bases). The V gene lost 1 base and the J gene lost 6 bases, with 9 bases spanning the gap. This CDR3 spans 14 amino acids. CDR1 and CDR2 (germline): SGHAT, FQNNGV. CDR3 bases: TGTGCCAGCAGCTTAGCGCACGGGGCCGGGGAGCTGTTTTTT. Amino acid sequence: CASSLAHGAGELFF. Variable domain in full (rest from reference TRBV11-2 and TRBJ2-2): EAGVAQSPRYKIIEKRQSVAFWCNPISGHATLYWYQQILGQGPKLLIQFQNNGVVDDSQLPKDRFSAERLKGVDSTLKIQPAKLEDSAVYLCASSLAHGAGELFFGEGSRLTVL.